This T cell receptor (beta chain) is drawn from a study of blood T cell repertoires in COVID-19. At the level of the study: T cells, B-cell-depleted T cells, or PBMCs provided the cDNA or gDNA that served as material.

The CDR3 consists of 15 residues. Trimming cost V 6 bases and J 1 base, with 15 bases left between them. Germline lookup yields CDR1 LGHDT and CDR2 YNNKEL (reference sequence). Original methodology: Quantification of nucleated cells was approximated via reference gene primer amplification. The protocol was immunoSEQ multiplex PCR, while the TCRdb copy is restricted to in-frame clones and leaves out a portion. V, J and clone size are taken as reported in that table, and D and trimming were inferred from the DNA itself. The data show about 280,000 clones, approximately 91% seen once. The chain links TRBV3-1 (or the pseudogene TRBV3-2) to TRBJ1-1; TRBD1 is a possible D gene (6 bases). This clonotype originated in a woman aged 40 to 55 who had recovered from COVID-19. The sequencing input was peripheral blood. The CDR3 DNA reads as TGTGCCAGCAGTAAAAACAGGGTAGGGAACACTGAAGCTTTCTTT. It is translated as CASSKNRVGNTEAFF.